The 17 T cell receptor beta chains given below trace back to one sample, sequenced in a study of T cell responses to AZD1222 COVID-19 vaccine. Sequencing used immunoSEQ multiplex PCR; TCRdb keeps in-frame clones, though not all of them. The sample has 150,000 to 180,000 clones; about 86% are singletons. The specimen comprised peripheral blood, sampled on day 0 of MenACWY control vaccination. The receptors come from an adult in good health.

The J gene is TRBJ1-1, the V gene TRBV7-8, with unresolved D. The ends were cut back, 1 base at V and 3 bases at J, with 12 bases in the middle. The CDR3 has 15 residues. The germline V gene encodes CDR1 SGHVS and CDR2 FQNEAQ. The chain's CDR3 is CASSLDLIGYTEAFF. The CDR3 coding sequence is TGTGCCAGCAGCTTAGATTTGATCGGGTACACTGAAGCTTTCTTT.

The rearrangement joins TRBV5-6 to TRBJ1-2, with 10 bases aligning to TRBD1. V shed 4 bases and J 4 bases; nucleotides not matched to a gene: 10. CDR1 is SGHDT, CDR2 YYEEEE, per germline. This CDR3 contains 16 residues. The CDR3 bases are TGTGCCAGCAGCCGCTTTATCGGGACAGGGGTCTATGGCTACACCTTC. Amino acid sequence: CASSRFIGTGVYGYTF.

J is TRBJ1-5 and V is TRBV5-6; 8 bases are a match to TRBD1. The CDR3 runs 14 residues. Germline assignment: CDR1 SGHDT and CDR2 YYEEEE. The V segment lost 4 bases and the J segment 11 bases; nucleotides outside the gene matches: 11. The CDR3 DNA is TGTGCCAGCAGCCGGACAGGGTCCAATCCGGCCCAGCATTTT. Its protein product is CASSRTGSNPAQHF. The entire variable domain, with the rest obtained from reference TRBV5-6 and TRBJ1-5, is as follows: DAGVTQSPTHLIKTRGQQVTLRCSPKSGHDTVSWYQQALGQGPQFIFQYYEEEERQRGNFPDRFSGHQFPNYSSELNVNALLLGDSALYLCASSRTGSNPAQHFGDGTRLSIL.

This clone showed up just a few times. The chain has TRBV5-4 and TRBJ1-1; 8 bases align to TRBD1. The germline CDR1 and CDR2 sequences are SGHNT and YYREEE (reference sequence). J gave up 10 bases and V 3 bases, and 8 bases lay outside the gene matches. The CDR3 totals 13 residues. The CDR3 coding sequence is TGTGCCAGCAGCTCGGACAGGGTACCTCCAGCTTTCTTT. Translated, it gives CASSSDRVPPAFF.

The rearrangement joins TRBV5-5 to TRBJ2-5; 7 bases map to TRBD1. The CDR3 is 14 residues long. CDR1 is SGHKS, CDR2 YYEKEE, per germline (reference sequence). After removal of 4 bases from V and 5 bases from J, the junction contained 8 bases not matched to a gene. Here the CDR3 reads CASSKQQGTETQYF. The CDR3 nucleotides read TGTGCCAGCAGCAAACAACAGGGGACGGAGACCCAGTACTTC. Together with reference TRBV5-5 and TRBJ2-5, the CDR3 gives the full variable domain: DAGVTQSPTHLIKTRGQQVTLRCSPISGHKSVSWYQQVLGQGPQFIFQYYEKEERGRGNFPDRFSARQFPNYSSELNVNALLLGDSALYLCASSKQQGTETQYFGPGTRLLVL.

V usage is TRBV24-1 and J usage is TRBJ1-1, with 11 bases matching TRBD1. This CDR3 region has 13 residues. The germline V gene encodes CDR1 KGHDR and CDR2 SFDVKD. Trimming removed 7 bases from V and 6 bases from J; junction bases left unmatched: 3. The CDR3 DNA sequence: TGTGCCACCAGCGGACAGGGGGCCTCTGAAGCTTTCTTT. Translating it yields CATSGQGASEAFF.

This sequence joins TRBV9 and TRBJ1-1, with D perhaps matching TRBD1 (5 bases). Trimming pared 3 bases from V and 0 bases from J, leaving 9 bases between. The CDR3 has 14 residues. Germline loops: CDR1 SGDLS, CDR2 YYNGEE. The CDR3 nucleotides read TGTGCCAGCAGCGCCGGGACGGTGAACACTGAAGCTTTCTTT. Its protein is CASSAGTVNTEAFF. Supplemented by reference TRBV9 and TRBJ1-1, the full variable domain reads DSGVTQTPKHLITATGQRVTLRCSPRSGDLSVYWYQQSLDQGLQFLIQYYNGEERAKGNILERFSAQQFPDLHSELNLSSLELGDSALYFCASSAGTVNTEAFFGQGTRLTVV.

The chain combines TRBV19 with TRBJ1-1; weak D call: TRBD1 (5 bases). Trimming removed 4 bases at V and 2 bases at J, with 11 bases between. The CDR3 length is 14 residues. Germline V gene sequence: CDR1 LNHDA, CDR2 SQIVND (reference sequence). In nucleotides, the CDR3 is TGTGCCAGTAGTACCCGAGGGGTAAACACTGAAGCTTTCTTT. Translation: CASSTRGVNTEAFF.

The chain joins TRBV4-3 to TRBJ1-2, with D possibly TRBD1 on 6 matching bases. From germline, CDR1 is LGHNA and CDR2 YSLEER. The CDR3 covers 18 residues. V lost 1 base and J 0 bases, leaving 18 bases between the germline ends. As DNA, the CDR3 is TGCGCCAGCAGCCAAGCAATCGATTCAGGGGCAGCTAACTATGGCTACACCTTC. This gives the protein CASSQAIDSGAANYGYTF.

V gene TRBV4-3 combines with J gene TRBJ2-2; maybe TRBD1 (5 bases). The germline CDR1 and CDR2 sequences are LGHNA and YSLEER. V lost 0 bases and J lost 8, with 10 bases in between. This CDR3 spans 14 amino acids. The DNA of the CDR3 is TGCGCCAGCAGCCAAGAACAGGCAGGTGGGGAGCTGTTTTTT. Residues: CASSQEQAGGELFF.

The rearrangement uses TRBV10-2 and TRBJ1-1, with a possible D match to TRBD1 (6 bases). Trimming took off 7 bases at V and 1 base at J, with 13 bases between the two ends. From germline, CDR1 is WSHSY and CDR2 SAAADI. This CDR3 spans 14 amino acids. The chain's CDR3 is CASKEDRSNTEAFF. CDR3 nucleotides: TGCGCCAGCAAAGAGGACAGATCGAACACTGAAGCTTTCTTT.

This chain links TRBV9 with TRBJ2-7, with TRBD1 matching 7 bases. Germline V lookup: CDR1 SGDLS, CDR2 YYNGEE. This CDR3 contains 15 residues. J lost 0 bases, V lost 4 bases, and 7 bases had no gene match. Here the CDR3 reads CASSIRDSVSYEQYF. The CDR3 DNA reads TGTGCCAGCAGCATCCGGGACAGCGTCTCCTACGAGCAGTACTTC.

This chain connects TRBV21-1 to TRBJ2-3; the DNA was not compared with TRBD2, the D call given in the table. TRBV21-1 is noted as a pseudogene. CDR3 size: 14 residues. CDR3 sequence (DNA): TGTGCCAGCAGCAAAGGAGGCAGACCAGATACGCAGTATTTT. Its protein is CASSKGGRPDTQYF.

V usage is TRBV25-1 and J usage is TRBJ1-1, with D uncertain. CDR1 and CDR2 from the germline V gene are MGHDK and SYGVNS. The length of the CDR3 is 13 residues. V lost 4 bases to trimming and J lost 1 base, with 7 bases between them. The CDR3 loop reads CASSVSGNTEAFF. Here the CDR3 DNA reads TGTGCCAGCAGTGTGTCGGGGAACACTGAAGCTTTCTTT.

The V gene is TRBV15, the J gene TRBJ1-3, with no clear D. V was shortened by 0 bases and J by 9 bases, with 6 bases between the two germline ends. Germline CDR1 and CDR2: LNHNV and YYDKDF (reference sequence). CDR3 size: 12 residues. This CDR3 is CATSRDWGTIYF. CDR3 bases: TGTGCCACCAGCAGAGATTGGGGCACCATATATTTT.

The V gene is TRBV11-2, the J gene TRBJ1-4; TRBD1 is a possible D gene (5 bases). The ends were cut back, 6 bases at V and 0 bases at J, with 14 bases in the middle. The length of the CDR3 is 16 residues. Germline CDR1 reads SGHAT; CDR2 reads FQNNGV. The CDR3 region is CASRRGRWATNEKLFF. The CDR3 bases are TGTGCCAGCAGACGGGGACGGTGGGCAACTAATGAAAAACTGTTTTTT.

This chain connects TRBV3-1 (or the pseudogene TRBV3-2) to TRBJ1-2, with unresolved D. V was cut by 1 base and J by 5 bases, with 11 bases left in between. The CDR3 extends over 14 amino acids. Germline values: CDR1 LGHDT, CDR2 YNNKEL (reference sequence). The CDR3 sequence: CASSQASAEYGYTF. The DNA for the CDR3 is TGTGCCAGCAGCCAAGCGTCAGCCGAGTATGGCTACACCTTC.